This paragraph covers one T cell receptor (beta chain) sequence. What it binds is unknown. Sequencing was performed with immunoSEQ multiplex PCR; in TCRdb, only in-frame clones are kept and a portion is missing. The table lists 28,000 or so clones, around 83% of them singletons. The data derive from a study of graft-versus-host responses after intestinal transplantation. Study-wide results and caveats: GvH clones occurred in recipient marrow; some first appeared in ileum or blood. Early HvG declines after transplant were associated with peak circulating GvH clone levels.

Between the trimmed V and J ends, which lost 4 bases and 8 bases, there was a span of 18 bases. The CDR3 extends over 14 amino acids. Germline CDR1 and CDR2: SGHNT and YYREEE (reference sequence). This TCR was recovered from a human donor who received an intestinal transplant. Sequenced here: unstimulated CD8+ T cells sorted from spleen or lymph node cells, sampled before intestinal transplant. The V call is TRBV5-4, the J call TRBJ1-2; D may be TRBD1 (6 bases). The CDR3 reads CASSAGDTPGGYTF. Written as DNA, the CDR3 is TGTGCCAGCAGCGCGGGGGACACCCCGGGGGGCTACACCTTC.